This T cell receptor beta chain stems from a study of blood T cell repertoires in COVID-19. Method: immunoSEQ multiplex PCR; TCRdb's copy keeps in-frame clones and lacks some. The table has fewer than 35,000 clones, around nine tenths seen once. This clone was seen just once. V was cut by 6 bases and J by 6 bases, with 14 bases left in between. Germline values: CDR1 MDHEN, CDR2 SYDVKM. The CDR3 sequence is 13 residues long. Sample: peripheral blood. The V call is TRBV28, the J call TRBJ1-2; D not certain. The clonotype was recovered from a man between 65 and 80 years old with active COVID-19. This chain's CDR3 is CASRSGSKDGYTF. The CDR3 DNA follows: TGTGCCAGCAGGTCCGGGTCCAAGGATGGCTACACCTTC.